The 30 T cell receptor beta chains below come from one sample, sequenced in a study of early T cells in non-severe SARS-CoV-2 infection. MiXCR was run by TCRdb on the 5' RACE reads, yielding one entry per CDR3 protein. The sample has roughly 52,000 distinct CDR3 sequences, about 6.4% seen once. Sequenced material: whole blood, taken at baseline. All receptors come from an adult who was a healthcare worker with PCR-confirmed SARS-CoV-2 infection or an uninfected control (not recorded which).

The chain has TRBV20-1 and TRBJ1-1; TRBD1 agrees at 8 bases. The CDR3 length is 15 residues. The J segment lost 3 bases and the V segment lost 4 bases, leaving 10 bases of the junction unmatched. Germline-derived CDR1 and CDR2 are DFQATT and SNEGSKA (reference sequence). This CDR3 reads CSATWTGTWDTEAFF. In DNA form, the CDR3 reads TGCAGTGCTACATGGACAGGGACTTGGGACACTGAAGCTTTCTTT.

This clonotype was observed at least ten times. The genes are TRBV11-2 and TRBJ1-1; D unclear. Germline V lookup: CDR1 SGHAT, CDR2 FQNNGV. The CDR3 contains 14 residues. Trimming took 3 bases from V and 9 from J, leaving 17 bases between them. The CDR3 nucleotides read TGTGCCAGCAGCTTCGGTGCGTCAGTCAGACAAGCTTTCTTT. Translation gives CASSFGASVRQAFF.

This chain joins TRBV7-2 and TRBJ1-1; TRBD1 is a possible D gene (5 bases). The germline CDR1 and CDR2 sequences are SGHTA and FQGNSA. The CDR3 loop spans 15 amino acids. V lost 5 bases, J lost 5 bases, and 18 bases lay in between. CDR3 sequence (DNA): TGTGCCAGCAGCCCACAGGCCGGGACCGGGACTGAAGCTTTCTTT. It specifies CASSPQAGTGTEAFF.

This clonotype appeared a few times. Here the CDR3 reads CSATTSGLYNEQFF. CDR3 DNA: TGCAGTGCTACAACTAGCGGACTCTACAATGAGCAGTTCTTC. The chain uses TRBV20-1 and TRBJ2-1; 8 bases map to TRBD2. The V and J ends lost 4 bases and 3 bases, in that order; junction bases with no gene match: 5. The V gene's germline CDR1 is DFQATT and CDR2 SNEGSKA (reference sequence). The CDR3 covers 14 residues.

This clonotype came up many times. The rearrangement joins TRBV28 to TRBJ1-5, with a possible D match to TRBD1 (5 bases). V was trimmed by 7 bases and J by 6 bases, leaving 13 bases between them. Germline-derived CDR1 and CDR2 are MDHEN and SYDVKM. The length of the CDR3 is 13 residues. This chain's CDR3 is CASIQVLRQPQHF. The CDR3 DNA reads TGTGCCAGCATACAGGTTTTACGTCAGCCCCAGCATTTT.

By sample fraction, this clonotype is medium-sized. V and J are TRBV19 and TRBJ1-6; 10 bases fit TRBD1. CDR3 length: 14 amino acids. CDR1 is LNHDA and CDR2 is SQIVND in the germline V gene (reference sequence). V lost 7 bases and J lost 9; bases outside the gene matches: 6. The CDR3 sequence is CASKRQGAISPLHF. CDR3 nucleotides: TGTGCCAGTAAAAGACAGGGGGCGATTTCACCCCTCCACTTT.

This rearrangement joins TRBV20-1 to TRBJ1-2; TRBD1 might be the D (5 bases). The CDR3 covers 12 residues. V was trimmed by 3 bases and J by 2 bases, leaving 7 bases between them. CDR1 DFQATT and CDR2 SNEGSKA come from the germline V gene (reference sequence). The CDR3 loop is CSASYRNYGYTF. CDR3 in DNA: TGCAGTGCTAGCTACAGGAACTATGGCTACACCTTC.

This clonotype is medium-sized by share. This rearrangement joins TRBV6-5 to TRBJ2-2; D possibly corresponds to TRBD2 (5 bases). Germline-derived CDR1 and CDR2 are MNHEY and SVGAGI. V gave up 2 bases and J gave up 6 bases, with 10 bases separating them. The CDR3 has 14 residues. This CDR3 is CASSYVKGAGELFF. CDR3 in DNA: TGTGCCAGCAGTTACGTAAAGGGAGCCGGGGAGCTGTTTTTT.

This clonotype was observed at least ten times. The V and J genes are TRBV10-3 and TRBJ2-3, with D perhaps matching TRBD2 (5 bases). There are 12 residues in the CDR3. Trimming removed 7 bases from V and 4 bases from J, with 9 bases in between. Germline V gene sequence: CDR1 ENHRY, CDR2 SYGVKD. The CDR3 protein is CAIKSGSDTQYF. The CDR3 nucleotides read TGTGCCATCAAAAGCGGTTCAGATACGCAGTATTTT.

This clonotype was seen only a few times. The J gene is TRBJ2-2, the V gene TRBV9; 11 bases are shared with TRBD2. CDR3 size: 18 residues. Germline V lookup: CDR1 SGDLS, CDR2 YYNGEE. The V segment lost 1 base and the J segment 3 bases; nucleotides outside the gene matches: 8. CDR3 sequence: CASSVTGTSGDYTGELFF. CDR3 coding DNA: TGTGCCAGCAGCGTAACCGGGACTAGCGGAGATTACACCGGGGAGCTGTTTTTT.

The chain uses TRBV12-3 or TRBV12-4 and TRBJ1-5; TRBD1 matches 7 bases. V gave up 0 bases and J gave up 6 bases; unmatched junction bases: 5. This CDR3 region has 15 residues. DNA for the CDR3: TGTGCCAGCAGTTTAGCAGGGGGCTTCAGTCAGCCCCAGCATTTT. This sequence encodes CASSLAGGFSQPQHF.

This clonotype was observed a few times. The chain carries TRBV12-3 or TRBV12-4 and TRBJ2-7, with D unclear. The CDR3 runs 13 residues. V was pared by 3 bases and J by 3 bases, with 9 bases between. The CDR3 here is CASSLGWGYEQYF. CDR3 coding DNA: TGTGCCAGCAGTTTGGGTTGGGGCTACGAGCAGTACTTC.

This clonotype showed up many times. The V gene is TRBV5-1, the J gene TRBJ2-3; no clear D. This CDR3 spans 14 amino acids. The V end lost 0 bases, the J end lost 2 bases, and 7 bases lay between the germline ends. Germline lookup yields CDR1 SGHRS and CDR2 YFSETQ. The CDR3, as DNA: TGCGCCAGCAGCTTGGGTGCCTACACAGATACGCAGTATTTT. Translation: CASSLGAYTDTQYF.

This clonotype has a count of ten or more. The chain couples TRBV7-2 to TRBJ2-3; D unresolved. Trimming removed 5 bases at V and 2 bases at J, with 11 bases between. The CDR3 is made up of 14 amino acids. The germline V gene encodes CDR1 SGHTA and CDR2 FQGNSA. CDR3 sequence reads: CASSPRRDTDTQYF. CDR3 DNA sequence: TGTGCCAGCAGCCCCCGTAGAGACACAGATACGCAGTATTTT.

This clonotype was picked up many times. V is TRBV7-2 and J is TRBJ2-1; D possibly corresponds to TRBD1 (6 bases). Trimming left V 8 bases short and J 3 bases short, with 11 bases between. The germline gives CDR1 SGHTA, CDR2 FQGNSA. The CDR3 runs 13 residues. The CDR3 loop is CASGMTGYNEQFF. CDR3 DNA sequence: TGTGCCAGCGGTATGACAGGCTACAATGAGCAGTTCTTC.

This clonotype has ten or more counts. The rearrangement links TRBV6-5 to TRBJ2-3, with unresolved D. Trimming took off 2 bases at V and 6 bases at J, with 9 bases between the two ends. Germline CDR1 and CDR2: MNHEY and SVGAGI. The CDR3 has 13 residues. The CDR3 DNA follows: TGTGCCAGCAGTTACGTCCCGGCCGATACGCAGTATTTT. Amino acid sequence: CASSYVPADTQYF.

Ten or more counts support this clonotype. CDR3 DNA sequence: TGTGCCAGCAGTCTAACCTCTAGCGGGGGGATGTACGAGCAGTACTTC. It encodes CASSLTSSGGMYEQYF. The V and J genes are TRBV6-1 and TRBJ2-7; 11 nucleotides match TRBD2. V lost 5 bases to trimming and J lost 4 bases; unmatched junction nucleotides: 10. Germline V gene sequence: CDR1 MNHNS, CDR2 SASEGT. The CDR3 runs 16 residues.

This clonotype was counted ten times or more. V gene TRBV10-3 combines with J gene TRBJ2-3, with TRBD2 matching 11 bases. The V gene end was trimmed by 7 bases and the J gene end by 4 bases; junction bases not matched to a gene: 10. The CDR3 loop spans 16 amino acids. The germline V gene has CDR1 ENHRY and CDR2 SYGVKD. For the CDR3, the DNA is TGTGCCATCATTTCACAATTAGCGGGGGGGGCAGATACGCAGTATTTT. Amino acids: CAIISQLAGGADTQYF.

The table lists this clonotype with many counts. The chain uses TRBV12-3 or TRBV12-4 and TRBJ1-4; D perhaps matches TRBD1 (6 bases). CDR3 length: 14 residues. Trimming took 3 bases from V and 5 from J, leaving 10 bases between them. The CDR3 sequence is CASSFTGLNEKLFF. CDR3 DNA sequence: TGTGCCAGCAGTTTCACAGGGTTGAATGAAAAACTGTTTTTT.

This clonotype was counted between two and nine times. The V and J genes are TRBV7-9 and TRBJ1-1, with 7 bases aligning to TRBD1. The CDR3 totals 11 residues. Trimming cost V 8 bases and J 8 bases; bases outside gene matches: 5. Germline CDR1 SEHNR, CDR2 FQNEAQ (reference sequence). The CDR3 nucleotides read TGTGCCAGCGGTGAGGGGGCCGAAGCTTTCTTT. Its protein product is CASGEGAEAFF.

The chain combines TRBV6-5 with TRBJ1-1; D unclear. The CDR3 totals 17 residues. Trimming took off 6 bases at V and 2 bases at J, with 22 bases between the two ends. Germline lookup yields CDR1 MNHEY and CDR2 SVGAGI. This CDR3 is CASSPPRRLGSNTEAFF. The CDR3 DNA is TGTGCCAGCAGCCCACCGCGGCGATTAGGAAGCAACACTGAAGCTTTCTTT.

This clonotype was counted between two and nine times. The J gene is TRBJ2-3, the V gene TRBV5-5; 8 bases fit TRBD2. With 5 bases clipped from V and 4 bases from J, the junction kept 12 bases outside the gene matches. Looked up from germline, CDR1 is SGHKS and CDR2 is YYEKEE (reference sequence). The CDR3 has 16 residues. The CDR3 here is CASSDLFSGGADTQYF. The DNA for the CDR3 is TGTGCCAGCAGTGATCTCTTCTCCGGGGGGGCAGATACGCAGTATTTT.

This clonotype was detected ten times or more. The J gene is TRBJ2-5, the V gene TRBV5-1; no reliable D call. V gave up 0 bases and J gave up 2 bases, with 8 bases separating them. The CDR3 is 14 amino acids. The germline V gene encodes CDR1 SGHRS and CDR2 YFSETQ. In DNA form, the CDR3 reads TGCGCCAGCAGCTTGGGGGTAGTTCAAGAGACCCAGTACTTC. Translating gives CASSLGVVQETQYF.

This clonotype was counted ten times or more. V is TRBV6-5 and J is TRBJ2-1, with 8 bases lining up with TRBD2. This CDR3 comprises 15 residues. The germline V gene has CDR1 MNHEY and CDR2 SVGAGI. The V segment lost 3 bases and the J segment 7 bases; nucleotides outside the gene matches: 8. This CDR3 reads CASSYLSGGPNEQFF. The CDR3 DNA reads as TGTGCCAGCAGTTATCTAAGCGGGGGCCCGAATGAGCAGTTCTTC.

DNA of the CDR3: TGTGCCAGCAGTTTATTTTCAGCGCCCCAGCATTTT. Amino acid sequence: CASSLFSAPQHF. The chain recombines TRBV28 with TRBJ1-5; D remains unclear. The length of the CDR3 is 12 residues. Trimming cost V 1 base and J 9 bases, with 7 bases left between them. Germline values: CDR1 MDHEN, CDR2 SYDVKM.

This clonotype was found a few times. The chain joins TRBV7-2 to TRBJ2-2; D perhaps matches TRBD2 (5 bases). The V gene's germline CDR1 is SGHTA and CDR2 FQGNSA. V lost 3 bases to trimming and J lost 9 bases, with 11 bases between them. CDR3 length: 13 amino acids. The CDR3 DNA sequence: TGTGCCAGCAGCTTGTCTCGGGGTCGGGAGCTGTTTTTT. Translating gives CASSLSRGRELFF.

This clonotype was counted between two and nine times. The chain combines TRBV4-1 with TRBJ1-5; TRBD1 matches 8 bases. V gave up 0 bases and J gave up 4 bases; unmatched junction bases: 5. This CDR3 has 16 amino acids. Germline V gene data show CDR1 as MGHRA and CDR2 as YSYEKL. DNA of the CDR3: TGCGCCAGCAGCCAAGAAGGGACAGGCCAGAATCAGCCCCAGCATTTT. It specifies CASSQEGTGQNQPQHF.

At least ten counts were recorded for this clonotype. The V call is TRBV29-1, the J call TRBJ1-1; D unresolved. Trimming took 3 bases from V and 4 from J, leaving 9 bases between them. The CDR3 extends over 12 amino acids. Looked up from germline, CDR1 is SQVTM and CDR2 is ANQGSEA. CDR3 bases: TGCAGCGTTGACGTGTTTACCACTGAAGCTTTCTTT. This translates into CSVDVFTTEAFF. Complete variable domain (other parts from reference TRBV29-1 and TRBJ1-1): SAVISQKPSRDICQRGTSLTIQCQVDSQVTMMFWYRQQPGQSLTLIATANQGSEATYESGFVIDKFPISRPNLTFSTLTVSNMSPEDSSIYLCSVDVFTTEAFFGQGTRLTVV.

The V gene is TRBV6-1, the J gene TRBJ2-5, with 8 bases matching TRBD2. CDR1 and CDR2 (germline): MNHNS, SASEGT. This CDR3 is 15 amino acids long. With V trimmed by 2 bases and J by 2 bases, 4 bases remained unmatched. The CDR3 loop is CASSERLAGQETQYF. CDR3 nucleotides: TGTGCCAGCAGTGAAAGGTTAGCGGGACAAGAGACCCAGTACTTC.

This clonotype was seen a few times. This chain connects TRBV20-1 to TRBJ2-7; D could derive from TRBD1 or TRBD2 (6 bases each). The CDR3 covers 14 residues. The germline V gene has CDR1 DFQATT and CDR2 SNEGSKA (reference sequence). The V end lost 5 bases, the J end lost 3 bases, and 17 bases lay between the germline ends. The CDR3 reads CSAQRGTFNYEQYF. CDR3 in DNA: TGCAGTGCTCAAAGGGGGACTTTCAACTACGAGCAGTACTTC.